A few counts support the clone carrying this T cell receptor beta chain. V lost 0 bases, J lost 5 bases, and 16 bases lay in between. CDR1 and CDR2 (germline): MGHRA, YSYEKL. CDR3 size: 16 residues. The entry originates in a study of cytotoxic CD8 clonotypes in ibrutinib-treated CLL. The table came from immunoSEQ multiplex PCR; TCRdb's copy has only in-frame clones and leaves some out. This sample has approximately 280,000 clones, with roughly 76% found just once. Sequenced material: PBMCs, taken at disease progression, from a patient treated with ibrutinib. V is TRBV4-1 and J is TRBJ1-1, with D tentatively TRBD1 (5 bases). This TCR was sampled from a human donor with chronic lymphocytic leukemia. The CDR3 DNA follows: TGCGCCAGCAGCCAAGATTTTCCAGGGAGGCAGACTGAAGCTTTCTTT. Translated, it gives CASSQDFPGRQTEAFF.